This T cell receptor beta chain came from a study of blood T cells in healthy people across ages. With a J-beta primer mix and a sample-barcoded 5' primer, a second PCR ran 7 to 11 cycles. TCRdb reprocessed the 5' RACE reads with MiXCR, giving one entry per CDR3 protein. Seen here are 790,000 or so distinct CDR3 sequences, about half observed once, and the top ten hold over 15%. Between the trimmed V and J ends, which lost 3 bases and 7 bases, there was a span of 10 bases. Germline V gives CDR1 SGHAT, CDR2 FQDESV (reference sequence). The CDR3 consists of 12 residues. Comments on this clonotype: With a much larger clone just one base away, this may be a read error.

The rearrangement uses TRBV11-1 and TRBJ2-7; D uncertain. This TCR came from a man older than 75 in good health. Sequenced material: blood. The CDR3, as DNA: TGTGCCAGCAGCTTTAGATACAATGAGCAGTACTTC. Encoded protein: CASSFRYNEQYF.